One sample yielded the 18 T cell receptor beta chains listed below, sequenced in a study of naive and memory T cell subsets. An equimolar mix of two oligonucleotides served as the beta constant-region primer for TRBC1 and TRBC2. The ligated cDNA underwent four PCR rounds using SP2 and nested alpha and beta constant-region primers. In TCRdb, the UMI-ligation and nested PCR reads were re-called with MiXCR into one record per CDR3 protein. The table has about 23,000 distinct CDR3 sequences, 7% to 9% seen once. The sequenced sample consisted of central memory CD8+ T cells from blood. The receptors shown here come from a human donor in good health.

The chain joins TRBV29-1 to TRBJ1-4, with D uncertain. The germline CDR1 and CDR2 sequences are SQVTM and ANQGSEA. This CDR3 region has 13 residues. V was pared by 6 bases and J by 8 bases, with 16 bases between. The CDR3 DNA reads as TGCAGCGTCATGTCTTCGAACGCAGAAAAACTGTTTTTT. Encoded protein: CSVMSSNAEKLFF.

V and J are TRBV7-9 and TRBJ1-3, with D possibly matching TRBD1 (6 bases). The CDR3 consists of 14 residues. The V end was cut by 5 bases, the J end by 8 bases, with 16 bases between. The germline V gene encodes CDR1 SEHNR and CDR2 FQNEAQ (reference sequence). Here the CDR3 reads CASSEATGWDTIYF. CDR3 coding DNA: TGTGCCAGCAGCGAAGCCACAGGGTGGGACACCATATATTTT.

This clonotype was detected a few times. V gene TRBV6-2 or TRBV6-3 combines with J gene TRBJ2-1; 8 bases agree with TRBD2. From germline, CDR1 is MNHEY and CDR2 SVGEGT. V lost 7 bases and J lost 4; bases outside the gene matches: 21. The CDR3 length is 19 residues. The CDR3 nucleotides are TGTGCCAGCAACACGGCAGGGGACCTAGGACTAGCCCGATACAATGAGCAGTTCTTC. Its protein is CASNTAGDLGLARYNEQFF.

This clonotype showed up just a few times. The chain employs TRBV28 and TRBJ1-2; D may be TRBD1 (5 bases). Per germline, CDR1 MDHEN and CDR2 SYDVKM. V dropped 1 base and J dropped 1 base, with 19 bases sitting between them. The length of the CDR3 is 18 residues. The CDR3 sequence: CASSLLTEVKWINYGYTF. For the CDR3, the DNA is TGTGCCAGCAGTTTATTGACAGAAGTCAAGTGGATTAACTATGGCTACACCTTC.

This clonotype was seen only a few times. V is TRBV9 and J is TRBJ2-6; no firm D call. The CDR3 runs 12 residues. V was cut by 4 bases and J by 4 bases, with 3 bases left in between. The germline V gene has CDR1 SGDLS and CDR2 YYNGEE. Written as DNA, the CDR3 is TGTGCCAGCAGCCTAGGGGCCAACGTCCTGACTTTC. Its protein product is CASSLGANVLTF.

By its share, this clonotype is medium-sized. This rearrangement joins TRBV20-1 to TRBJ2-7; 7 bases match TRBD2. The CDR3 contains 13 residues. Looked up from germline, CDR1 is DFQATT and CDR2 is SNEGSKA (reference sequence). The V segment lost 5 bases and the J segment 1 base; nucleotides outside the gene matches: 5. CDR3 region: CSALAEYSYEQYF. The DNA of the CDR3 is TGCAGTGCTCTAGCGGAATATTCCTACGAGCAGTACTTC.

In its sample, this clonotype ranks as medium-sized. V is TRBV6-2 or TRBV6-3 and J is TRBJ2-1; TRBD2 matches at 7 bases. The CDR3 contains 15 residues. CDR1 is MNHEY and CDR2 is SVGEGT in the germline V gene. The trim removed 5 bases at V and 4 bases at J, leaving 8 bases unmatched. CDR3 protein: CASSQSGGSYNEQFF. DNA of the CDR3: TGTGCCAGCAGTCAATCGGGAGGTTCTTACAATGAGCAGTTCTTC.

The rearrangement uses TRBV4-3 and TRBJ2-1; 8 bases match TRBD1. With V trimmed by 2 bases and J by 2 bases, 5 bases remained unmatched. This CDR3 spans 16 amino acids. Germline V gene lookup returns CDR1 LGHNA and CDR2 YSLEER. The CDR3 sequence: CASSQSGTGTYNEQFF. The DNA of the CDR3 is TGCGCCAGCAGCCAATCCGGGACAGGTACCTACAATGAGCAGTTCTTC.

This clonotype was observed a handful of times. This sequence joins TRBV12-3 or TRBV12-4 and TRBJ1-2, with D uncertain. V lost 6 bases and J 2 bases, leaving 16 bases between the germline ends. The CDR3 spans 15 residues. CDR3 residues: CASRGATGSNYGYTF. The CDR3 DNA sequence: TGTGCCAGCAGGGGTGCGACGGGCAGCAACTATGGCTACACCTTC.

This clonotype appeared a few times. The rearrangement joins TRBV6-1 to TRBJ1-1, with 8 bases identical to TRBD1. From germline, CDR1 is MNHNS and CDR2 SASEGT. The CDR3 spans 14 residues. The V gene end was trimmed by 6 bases and the J gene end by 4 bases; junction bases not matched to a gene: 7. The CDR3 bases are TGTGCCAGCAGCAAAACAGGGGGAGGCACTGAAGCTTTCTTT. The encoded protein is CASSKTGGGTEAFF.

This clonotype was seen repeatedly, ten times or more. The chain recombines TRBV7-9 with TRBJ2-6; 10 bases are a match to TRBD1. J lost 0 bases, V lost 4 bases, and 12 bases had no gene match. This CDR3 region has 20 residues. Germline-derived CDR1 and CDR2 are SEHNR and FQNEAQ (reference sequence). CDR3 protein: CASSSSHPGQGYSGANVLTF. The CDR3 DNA follows: TGTGCCAGCAGCTCCTCTCACCCGGGACAGGGGTACTCTGGGGCCAACGTCCTGACTTTC.

The chain recombines TRBV4-1 with TRBJ1-2; D is unresolved. V lost 3 bases to trimming and J lost 6 bases, with 8 bases between them. This CDR3 spans 12 amino acids. Germline-derived CDR1 and CDR2 are MGHRA and YSYEKL. Here the CDR3 reads CASSQGFDGYTF. The CDR3 DNA reads TGCGCCAGCAGCCAGGGTTTCGATGGCTACACCTTC.

V and J are TRBV11-1 and TRBJ2-7; 8 bases fit TRBD1. CDR3 length: 14 residues. CDR1 SGHAT and CDR2 FQDESV come from the germline V gene (reference sequence). V was clipped by 5 bases and J by 3 bases; unmatched bases: 6. CDR3 coding DNA: TGTGCCAGCAGCGCCTGGGACAGGAACTACGAGCAGTACTTC. It specifies CASSAWDRNYEQYF.

This clonotype has just a few counts. The J gene is TRBJ2-7, the V gene TRBV13, with D unclear. CDR3 length equals 13 residues. Trimming shortened V by 0 bases and J by 9 bases, and 12 bases separated the two germline ends. CDR1 is PRHDT and CDR2 is FYEKMQ in the germline V gene (reference sequence). CDR3 bases: TGTGCCAGCAGCTTAGGGCAGGCGGAAAGGCAGTACTTC. This codes for CASSLGQAERQYF.

The rearrangement joins TRBV27 to TRBJ2-5; the D call may be TRBD1 or TRBD2 (6 bases each). Trimming left V 6 bases short and J 5 bases short, with 13 bases between. The CDR3 extends over 13 amino acids. Germline CDR1 and CDR2: MNHEY and SMNVEV (reference sequence). The CDR3 spells CASRQGGGETQYF. The CDR3 DNA reads TGTGCCAGCAGACAGGGTGGGGGGGAGACCCAGTACTTC.

This clonotype was detected only a few times. The chain has TRBV27 and TRBJ2-5; weak D call: TRBD1 (6 bases). The CDR3 is 17 amino acids. Trimming left V 0 bases short and J 0 bases short, with 14 bases between. Germline values: CDR1 MNHEY, CDR2 SMNVEV (reference sequence). The CDR3 region has the DNA TGTGCCAGCAGTTTATCCCCGGAACAGGGCCACCAAGAGACCCAGTACTTC. Translation: CASSLSPEQGHQETQYF.

The chain couples TRBV28 to TRBJ1-5; D is possibly TRBD1 (6 bases). The germline CDR1 and CDR2 sequences are MDHEN and SYDVKM. There are 15 residues in the CDR3. The V end lost 7 bases, the J end lost 6 bases, and 19 bases lay between the germline ends. The CDR3 spells CASIQTRQVGQPQHF. In nucleotides, the CDR3 is TGTGCCAGCATCCAAACTCGACAGGTCGGTCAGCCCCAGCATTTT.

J is TRBJ2-1 and V is TRBV28; the D call may be TRBD1 or TRBD2 (5 bases each). The germline V gene encodes CDR1 MDHEN and CDR2 SYDVKM. The V gene lost 6 bases and the J gene lost 4 bases, with 19 bases spanning the gap. The CDR3 loop spans 16 amino acids. The CDR3 spells CASRSGTGTVYNEQFF. The CDR3 region has the DNA TGTGCCAGCAGATCGGGAACCGGGACGGTGTACAATGAGCAGTTCTTC. Full variable domain (rest looked up from reference TRBV28 and TRBJ2-1): DVKVTQSSRYLVKRTGEKVFLECVQDMDHENMFWYRQDPGLGLRLIYFSYDVKMKEKGDIPEGYSVSREKKERFSLILESASTNQTSMYLCASRSGTGTVYNEQFFGPGTRLTVL.